This TCR beta chain was recorded in a study of vaccination effects on CD4 cells after COVID-19. This CDR3 comprises 16 residues. The V end was cut by 1 base, the J end by 0 bases, with 9 bases between. CDR1 and CDR2 (germline): SEHNR, FQNEAQ (reference sequence). Antigen-specific CD4+ T cells were expanded with viral peptide pools in the ViraFEST assay before sequencing. Researchers isolated CD4+ T cells once less than twelve days of culture had elapsed. Participants got two doses of BNT162b2 or mRNA-1273 vaccine. It was with 10 IU/ml IL-2 and 8 to 10 ug/ml peptides that about 2 million PBMC per well were cultured. Half the medium was replaced with IL-2 medium on days 3 and 7. Points on this clone: The antigen remains undetermined.

The method was immunoSEQ multiplex PCR; TCRdb's version includes in-frame clones alone and lacks a portion of them. The repertoire holds 75,000 or so clones, with roughly 73% as singletons. The chain carries TRBV7-9 and TRBJ2-2; D is uncertain. Sequenced here: CD4+ T cells from PBMCs cultured with HCoV-OC43 spike peptides, sampled after COVID-19 vaccination. The subset was: HCoV-OC43 spike overlapping peptide pool stimulation. The source of this sequence is a human donor who received a COVID-19 vaccine. The CDR3 bases are TGTGCCAGCAGCTTAGGGTCCGGGCCGAACACCGGGGAGCTGTTTTTT. Its protein is CASSLGSGPNTGELFF.